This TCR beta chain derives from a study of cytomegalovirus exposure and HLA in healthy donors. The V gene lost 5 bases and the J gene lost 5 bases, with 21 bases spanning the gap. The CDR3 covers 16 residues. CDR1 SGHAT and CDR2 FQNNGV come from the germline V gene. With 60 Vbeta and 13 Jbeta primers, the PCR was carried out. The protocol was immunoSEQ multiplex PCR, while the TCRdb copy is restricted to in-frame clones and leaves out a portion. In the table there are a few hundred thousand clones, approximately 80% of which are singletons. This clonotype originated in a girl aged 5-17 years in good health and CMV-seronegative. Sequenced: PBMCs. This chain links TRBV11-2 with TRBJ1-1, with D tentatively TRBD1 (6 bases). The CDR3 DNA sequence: TGTGCCAGCAGCGCACAGGGTGGGGTAGTAGGGACTGAAGCTTTCTTT. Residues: CASSAQGGVVGTEAFF.